This TCR beta chain was profiled in a study of identical twins. Whole-study results and caveats: Findings came from cross-sectional statistics, without long-term follow-up of donors. Less excess twin sharing appeared in beta out-of-frame sequences. Monozygotic twins shared more out-of-frame TCR alpha than recombination models predicted.

This clonotype was recorded many times. Its specificity is unknown. Addition of a universal primer site occurred through template switching, and cDNA carried unique molecular identifiers. Via MiXCR, TCRdb re-called the 5' RACE reads, giving one row per CDR3 protein. The sample holds nearly 650,000 distinct CDR3 sequences, around 7.4% seen once. V was trimmed by 3 bases and J by 0 bases, leaving 6 bases between them. The CDR3 spans 13 residues. Germline CDR1 reads MDHEN; CDR2 reads SYDVKM. The sample was also reused in another study, on yellow fever vaccine responses in identical twins.

This chain connects TRBV28 to TRBJ2-7; tentative D call: TRBD2 (5 bases). This clonotype was obtained from a young woman in good health. The sequencing sample was made of PBMCs. The CDR3 coding sequence is TGTGCCAGCAGTTTGACTACCTCCTACGAGCAGTACTTC. Its translation is CASSLTTSYEQYF.